What follows describes a single T cell receptor (beta chain). This sample was taken from a study of T cell changes during pregnancy in multiple sclerosis. Germline V gives CDR1 SGHTS, CDR2 YDEGEE. The CDR3 loop spans 17 amino acids. Trimming removed 0 bases from V and 4 bases from J; junction bases left unmatched: 12. Sequencing was performed with immunoSEQ multiplex PCR; in TCRdb, only in-frame clones are kept and a portion is missing. The sample carries 35,000 to 55,000 clones, 85% to 95% recorded once. This receptor was taken from a female donor with multiple sclerosis, enrolled in a pregnancy study. This rearrangement joins TRBV5-8 to TRBJ2-7; 8 nucleotides line up with TRBD1. The sample was CD4+ T cells from peripheral blood mononuclear cells, taken in the third trimester of pregnancy. The CDR3 bases are TGTGCCAGCAGCTTGGGTGATGGACAGGGACTCGGATACGAGCAGTACTTC. Protein sequence: CASSLGDGQGLGYEQYF.